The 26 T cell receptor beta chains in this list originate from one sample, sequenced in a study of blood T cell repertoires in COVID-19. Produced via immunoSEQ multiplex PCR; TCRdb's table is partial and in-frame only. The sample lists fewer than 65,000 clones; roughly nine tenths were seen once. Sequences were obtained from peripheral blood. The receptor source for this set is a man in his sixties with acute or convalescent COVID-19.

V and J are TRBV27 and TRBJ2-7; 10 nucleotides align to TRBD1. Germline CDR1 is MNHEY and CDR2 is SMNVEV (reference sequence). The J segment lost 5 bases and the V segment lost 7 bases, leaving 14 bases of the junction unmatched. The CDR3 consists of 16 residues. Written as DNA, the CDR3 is TGTGCCAGCAAGACAATTCTCCGGGACAGGGGCCACGAGCAGTACTTC. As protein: CASKTILRDRGHEQYF.

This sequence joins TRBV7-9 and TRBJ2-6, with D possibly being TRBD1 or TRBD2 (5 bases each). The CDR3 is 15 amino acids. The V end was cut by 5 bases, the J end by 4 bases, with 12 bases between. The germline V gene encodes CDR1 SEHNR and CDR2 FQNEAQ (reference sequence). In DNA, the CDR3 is TGTGCCAGCAGCAGGGACCGGTCCGGGGCCAACGTCCTGACTTTC. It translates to CASSRDRSGANVLTF.

CDR3 DNA sequence: TGTGCCACAAAGGGAGCGGGGATGGGGGCCAACGTCCTGACTTTC. Its translation is CATKGAGMGANVLTF. This chain connects TRBV27 to TRBJ2-6; 7 bases fit TRBD2. J gave up 4 bases and V 10 bases, and 10 bases lay outside the gene matches. The germline V gene encodes CDR1 MNHEY and CDR2 SMNVEV (reference sequence). The CDR3 has 15 residues.

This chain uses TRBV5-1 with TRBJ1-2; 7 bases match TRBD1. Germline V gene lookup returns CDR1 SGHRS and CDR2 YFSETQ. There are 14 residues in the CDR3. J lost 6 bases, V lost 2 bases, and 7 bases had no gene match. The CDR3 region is CASSFLGGSHGYTF. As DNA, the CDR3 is TGCGCCAGCAGCTTTTTAGGGGGCAGCCATGGCTACACCTTC.

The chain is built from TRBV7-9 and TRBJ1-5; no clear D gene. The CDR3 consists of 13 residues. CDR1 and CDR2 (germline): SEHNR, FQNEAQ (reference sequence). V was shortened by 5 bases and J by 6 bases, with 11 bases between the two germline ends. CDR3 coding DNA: TGTGCCAGCAGCCAGGAAGGTGGTCAGCCCCAGCATTTT. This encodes CASSQEGGQPQHF.

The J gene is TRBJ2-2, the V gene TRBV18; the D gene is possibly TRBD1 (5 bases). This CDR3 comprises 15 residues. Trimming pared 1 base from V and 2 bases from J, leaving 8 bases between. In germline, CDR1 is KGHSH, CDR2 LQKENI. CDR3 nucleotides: TGTGCCAGCTCACCACTCCAGGGTAACACCGGGGAGCTGTTTTTT. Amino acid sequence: CASSPLQGNTGELFF.

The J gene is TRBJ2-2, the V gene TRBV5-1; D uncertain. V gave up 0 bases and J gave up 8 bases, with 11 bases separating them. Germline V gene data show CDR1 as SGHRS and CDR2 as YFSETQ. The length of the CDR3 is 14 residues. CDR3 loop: CASSLVGPLGELFF. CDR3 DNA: TGCGCCAGCAGCTTGGTGGGCCCTCTTGGGGAGCTGTTTTTT.

The CDR3 is CASSVSTGQGAGSYTF. DNA for the CDR3: TGTGCCAGCAGCGTTTCGACCGGACAGGGGGCAGGGAGCTACACCTTC. This chain joins TRBV9 and TRBJ1-2; 11 bases line up with TRBD1. Germline CDR1 SGDLS, CDR2 YYNGEE. V gave up 2 bases and J gave up 9 bases; unmatched junction bases: 12. The CDR3 consists of 16 residues.

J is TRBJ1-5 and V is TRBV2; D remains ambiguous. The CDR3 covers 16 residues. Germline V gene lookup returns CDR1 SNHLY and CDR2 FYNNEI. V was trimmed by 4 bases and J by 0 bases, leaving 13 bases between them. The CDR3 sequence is CASSVSTASSNQPQHF. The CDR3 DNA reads TGTGCCAGCAGTGTATCGACTGCAAGTAGCAATCAGCCCCAGCATTTT.

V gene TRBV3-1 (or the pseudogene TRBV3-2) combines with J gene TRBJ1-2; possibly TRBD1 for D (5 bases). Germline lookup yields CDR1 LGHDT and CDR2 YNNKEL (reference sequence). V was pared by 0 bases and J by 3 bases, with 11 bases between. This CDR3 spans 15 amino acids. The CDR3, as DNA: TGTGCCAGCAGCCAAGATCCGTGGGGGGACTATGGCTACACCTTC. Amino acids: CASSQDPWGDYGYTF.

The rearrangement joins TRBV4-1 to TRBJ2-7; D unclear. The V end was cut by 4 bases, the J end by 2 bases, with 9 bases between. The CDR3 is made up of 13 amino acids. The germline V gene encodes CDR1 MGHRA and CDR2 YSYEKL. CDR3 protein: CASSRLLTYEQYF. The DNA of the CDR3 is TGCGCCAGCAGCCGTCTACTAACCTACGAGCAGTACTTC.

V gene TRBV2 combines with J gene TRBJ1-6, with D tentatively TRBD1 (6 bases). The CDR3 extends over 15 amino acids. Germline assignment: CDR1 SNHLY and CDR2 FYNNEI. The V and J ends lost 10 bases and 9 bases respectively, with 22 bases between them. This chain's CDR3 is CATRDTRMMVSPLHF. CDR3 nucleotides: TGTGCCACCCGGGACACTCGAATGATGGTTTCACCCCTCCACTTT.

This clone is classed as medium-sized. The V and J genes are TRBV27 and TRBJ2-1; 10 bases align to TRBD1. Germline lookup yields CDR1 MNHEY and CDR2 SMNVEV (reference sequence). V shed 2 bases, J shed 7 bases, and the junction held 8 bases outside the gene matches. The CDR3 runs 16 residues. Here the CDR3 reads CASSLHTGTGVNEQFF. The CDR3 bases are TGTGCCAGCAGTTTACACACCGGGACAGGGGTAAATGAGCAGTTCTTC.

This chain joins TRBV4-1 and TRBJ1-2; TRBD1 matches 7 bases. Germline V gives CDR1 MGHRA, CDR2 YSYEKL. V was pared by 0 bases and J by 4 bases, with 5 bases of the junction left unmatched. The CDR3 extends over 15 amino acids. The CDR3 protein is CASSQDPGQIYGYTF. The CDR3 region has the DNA TGCGCCAGCAGCCAAGATCCGGGACAGATCTATGGCTACACCTTC.

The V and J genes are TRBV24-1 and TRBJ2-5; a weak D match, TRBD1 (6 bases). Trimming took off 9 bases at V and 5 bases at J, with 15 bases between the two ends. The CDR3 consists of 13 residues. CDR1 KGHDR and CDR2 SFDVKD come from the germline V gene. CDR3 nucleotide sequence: TGTGCCACCGGGGCAGCAGGGGTGGAGACCCAGTACTTC. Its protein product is CATGAAGVETQYF.

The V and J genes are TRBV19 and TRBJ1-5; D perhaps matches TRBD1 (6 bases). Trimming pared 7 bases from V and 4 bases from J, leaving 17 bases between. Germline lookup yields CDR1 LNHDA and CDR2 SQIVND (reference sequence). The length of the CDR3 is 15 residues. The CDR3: CASTPARGRNQPQHF. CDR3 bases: TGTGCCAGTACCCCGGCGAGGGGGAGAAATCAGCCCCAGCATTTT.

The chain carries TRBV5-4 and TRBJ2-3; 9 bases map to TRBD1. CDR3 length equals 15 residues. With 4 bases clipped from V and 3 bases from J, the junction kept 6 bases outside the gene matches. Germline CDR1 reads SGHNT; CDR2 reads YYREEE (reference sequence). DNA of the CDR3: TGTGCCAGCAGCGCTACCGGGACAGGGACAGATACGCAGTATTTT. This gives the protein CASSATGTGTDTQYF.

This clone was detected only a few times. CDR3 DNA: TGTGCCAGCAGTTCTCCGGGACTAGCGGGGGGGCCTGGGGAGCTGTTTTTT. It is translated as CASSSPGLAGGPGELFF. The chain is built from TRBV27 and TRBJ2-2; TRBD2 aligns across 16 bases. The V segment lost 4 bases and the J segment 8 bases; nucleotides outside the gene matches: 7. Germline V gene sequence: CDR1 MNHEY, CDR2 SMNVEV (reference sequence). This CDR3 has 17 amino acids.

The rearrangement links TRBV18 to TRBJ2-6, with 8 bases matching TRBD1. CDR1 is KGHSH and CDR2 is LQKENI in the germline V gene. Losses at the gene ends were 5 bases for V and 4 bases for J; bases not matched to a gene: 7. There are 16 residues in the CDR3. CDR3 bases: TGTGCCAGCTCAGCGGGACAGGTAACAGGGGCCAACGTCCTGACTTTC. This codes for CASSAGQVTGANVLTF.

The CDR3 nucleotides are TGTGCCAGTAGTACTCCGGGACAGCGCCCCGGGCCCCAGCATTTT. Its translation is CASSTPGQRPGPQHF. The chain has TRBV19 and TRBJ1-5; 7 bases fit TRBD1. There are 15 residues in the CDR3. Trimming at V came to 4 bases and at J to 9 bases, leaving 12 bases not matched to a gene. Germline V gene data show CDR1 as LNHDA and CDR2 as SQIVND (reference sequence).

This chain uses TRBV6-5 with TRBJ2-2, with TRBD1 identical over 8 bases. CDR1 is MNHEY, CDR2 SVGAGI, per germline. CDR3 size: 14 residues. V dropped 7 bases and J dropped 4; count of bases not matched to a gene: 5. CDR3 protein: CASKPDRATGELFF. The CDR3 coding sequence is TGTGCCAGCAAGCCGGACAGGGCCACCGGGGAGCTGTTTTTT.

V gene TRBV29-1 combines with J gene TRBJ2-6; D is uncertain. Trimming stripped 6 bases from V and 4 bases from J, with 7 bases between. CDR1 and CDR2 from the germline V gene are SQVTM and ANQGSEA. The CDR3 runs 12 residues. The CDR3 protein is CSVGPGANVLTF. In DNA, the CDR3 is TGCAGCGTCGGTCCCGGGGCCAACGTCCTGACTTTC.

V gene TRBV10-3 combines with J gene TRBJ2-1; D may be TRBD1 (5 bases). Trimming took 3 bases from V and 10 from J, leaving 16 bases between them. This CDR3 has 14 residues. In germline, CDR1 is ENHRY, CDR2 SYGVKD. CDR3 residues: CAISDRSDRGEQFF. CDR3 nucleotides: TGTGCCATCAGTGACAGGTCCGATAGGGGAGAGCAGTTCTTC.

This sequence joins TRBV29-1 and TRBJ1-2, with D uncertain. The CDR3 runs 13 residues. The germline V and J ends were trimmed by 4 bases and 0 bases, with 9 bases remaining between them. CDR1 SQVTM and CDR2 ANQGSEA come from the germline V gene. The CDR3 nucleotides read TGCAGCGTTGTAGGGAGAGCTAACTATGGCTACACCTTC. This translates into CSVVGRANYGYTF. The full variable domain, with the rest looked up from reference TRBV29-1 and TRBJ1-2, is SAVISQKPSRDICQRGTSLTIQCQVDSQVTMMFWYRQQPGQSLTLIATANQGSEATYESGFVIDKFPISRPNLTFSTLTVSNMSPEDSSIYLCSVVGRANYGYTFGSGTRLTVV.

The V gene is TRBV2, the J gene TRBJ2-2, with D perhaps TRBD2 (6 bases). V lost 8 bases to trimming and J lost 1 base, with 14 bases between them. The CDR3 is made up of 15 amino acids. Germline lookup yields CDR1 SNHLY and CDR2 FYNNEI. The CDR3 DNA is TGTGCCAGCTCTCTAAGGCGGGGGAACACCGGGGAGCTGTTTTTT. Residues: CASSLRRGNTGELFF.

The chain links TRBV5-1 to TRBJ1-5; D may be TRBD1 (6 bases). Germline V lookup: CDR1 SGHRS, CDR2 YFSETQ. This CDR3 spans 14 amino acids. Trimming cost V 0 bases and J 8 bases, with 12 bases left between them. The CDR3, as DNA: TGCGCCAGCAGCTTGGAAGGGGGAGAGGAGCCCCAGCATTTT. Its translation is CASSLEGGEEPQHF.